This T cell receptor (beta chain) derives from a study of blood T cell repertoires in COVID-19. Study-wide context: The origin of the acute and convalescent COVID-19 samples was the United States, Italy and Spain. T cells, B-cell-depleted T cells, or PBMCs supplied cDNA or gDNA.

CDR1 SGHVS and CDR2 FQNEAQ come from the germline V gene. The length of the CDR3 is 13 residues. V shed 1 base and J 10 bases; nucleotides not matched to a gene: 4. Authors' data handling: Estimated nucleated cell counts came from reference gene primer amplification. Sequencing was performed with immunoSEQ multiplex PCR; in TCRdb, only in-frame clones are kept and a portion is missing. The DNA was the basis for D and trimming; V, J and clone size are from that table. The repertoire includes around 99,000 clones, around 80% of them detected once, and 4.3% sits in the top ten. The rearrangement uses TRBV7-8 and TRBJ1-5; TRBD1 aligns across 7 bases. Sequenced input: peripheral blood. This clonotype was obtained from a man between 65 and 79 years old with acute or convalescent COVID-19. The CDR3 coding sequence is TGTGCCAGCAGCTTAGGACAGGGTCGCCCCCAGCATTTT. Translation gives CASSLGQGRPQHF.